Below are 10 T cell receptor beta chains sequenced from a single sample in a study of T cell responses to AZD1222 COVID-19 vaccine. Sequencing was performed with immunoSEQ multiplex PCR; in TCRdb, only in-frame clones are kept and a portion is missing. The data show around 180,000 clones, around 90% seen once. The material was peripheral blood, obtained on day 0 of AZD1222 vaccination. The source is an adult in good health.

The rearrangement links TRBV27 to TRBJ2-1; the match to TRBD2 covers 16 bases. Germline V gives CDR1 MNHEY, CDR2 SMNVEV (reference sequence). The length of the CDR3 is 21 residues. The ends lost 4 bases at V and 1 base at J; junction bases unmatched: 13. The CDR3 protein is CASSSGLAGGRLIRSYNEQFF. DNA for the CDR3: TGTGCCAGCAGTTCGGGACTAGCGGGGGGGCGGTTGATTCGGTCCTACAATGAGCAGTTCTTC.

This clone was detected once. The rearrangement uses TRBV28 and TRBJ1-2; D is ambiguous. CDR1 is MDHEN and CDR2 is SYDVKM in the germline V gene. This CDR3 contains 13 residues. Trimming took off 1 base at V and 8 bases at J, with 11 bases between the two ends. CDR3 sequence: CASSLYRARGYTF. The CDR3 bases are TGTGCCAGCAGTTTATATCGGGCCCGAGGCTACACCTTC.

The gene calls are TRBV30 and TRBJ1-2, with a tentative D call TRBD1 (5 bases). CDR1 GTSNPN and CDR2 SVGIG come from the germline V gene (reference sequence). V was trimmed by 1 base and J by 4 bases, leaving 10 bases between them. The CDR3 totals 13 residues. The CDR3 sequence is CAWSDTGRYGYTF. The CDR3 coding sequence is TGTGCCTGGAGTGACACAGGACGCTATGGCTACACCTTC.

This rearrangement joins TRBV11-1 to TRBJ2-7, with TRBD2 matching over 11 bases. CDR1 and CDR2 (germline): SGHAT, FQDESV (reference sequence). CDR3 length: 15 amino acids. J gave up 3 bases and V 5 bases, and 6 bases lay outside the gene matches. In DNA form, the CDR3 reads TGTGCCAGCAGCCACCGACTAGCGGGACGCTACGAGCAGTACTTC. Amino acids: CASSHRLAGRYEQYF.

The CDR3 coding sequence is TGTGCCAGCAGCTTAAGGGAGAACACCGGGGAGCTGTTTTTT. The encoded protein is CASSLRENTGELFF. The chain couples TRBV7-8 to TRBJ2-2; D is unclear. This CDR3 is built from 14 residues. V was pared by 2 bases and J by 1 base, with 5 bases between. Germline assignment: CDR1 SGHVS and CDR2 FQNEAQ.

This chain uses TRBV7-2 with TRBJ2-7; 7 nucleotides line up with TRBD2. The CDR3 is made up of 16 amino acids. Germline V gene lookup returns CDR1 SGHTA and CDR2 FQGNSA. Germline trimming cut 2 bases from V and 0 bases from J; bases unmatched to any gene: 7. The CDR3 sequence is CASSLFVGGSSYEQYF. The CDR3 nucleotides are TGTGCCAGCAGCTTATTCGTCGGCGGGAGCTCCTACGAGCAGTACTTC.

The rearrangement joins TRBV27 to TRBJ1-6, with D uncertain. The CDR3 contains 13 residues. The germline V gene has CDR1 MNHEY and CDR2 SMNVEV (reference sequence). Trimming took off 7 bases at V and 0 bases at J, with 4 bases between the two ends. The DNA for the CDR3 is TGTGCCAGCACAGGCTCCTATAATTCACCCCTCCACTTT. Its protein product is CASTGSYNSPLHF.

The CDR3 is CASRRTGGADGYTF. The CDR3 DNA sequence: TGTGCCAGCAGGAGGACAGGGGGCGCGGATGGCTACACCTTC. The chain uses TRBV6-5 and TRBJ1-2; 11 nucleotides agree with TRBD1. This CDR3 has 14 amino acids. Germline-derived CDR1 and CDR2 are MNHEY and SVGAGI. Trimming cost V 6 bases and J 6 bases; bases outside gene matches: 6.

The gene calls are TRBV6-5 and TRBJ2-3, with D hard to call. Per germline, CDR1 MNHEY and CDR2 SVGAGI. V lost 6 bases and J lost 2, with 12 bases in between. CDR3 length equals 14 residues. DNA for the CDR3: TGTGCCAGCAGCCTCCGAGGACCCACAGATACGCAGTATTTT. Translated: CASSLRGPTDTQYF.

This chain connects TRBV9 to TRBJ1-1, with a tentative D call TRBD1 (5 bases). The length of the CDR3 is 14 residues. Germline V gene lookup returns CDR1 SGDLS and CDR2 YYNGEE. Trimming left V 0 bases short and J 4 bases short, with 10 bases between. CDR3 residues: CASSVDPTGTEAFF. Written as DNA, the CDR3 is TGTGCCAGCAGCGTAGACCCTACAGGCACTGAAGCTTTCTTT.